This T cell receptor (beta chain) was found in a study of cytomegalovirus exposure and HLA in healthy donors. Study conclusions and caveats: Some public TCRs appeared in many individuals, while most sequences were rare.

The sample holds one count of this clone. Its matching antigen is unknown. Both 60 Vbeta primers and 13 Jbeta primers went into the PCR. Profiled with immunoSEQ multiplex PCR; TCRdb holds only in-frame clones, not every one. The profile shows some 180,000 clones, roughly 13% of them singletons. Unmatched junction bases numbered 7, after V lost 5 bases and J lost 7 bases. The CDR3 sequence is 13 residues long. CDR1 is SGHTA, CDR2 FQGNSA, per germline. The TCR comes from a man in his fifties or sixties in good health and CMV-seropositive. Specimen: PBMCs. The chain uses TRBV7-2 and TRBJ1-2; TRBD1 aligns across 7 bases. DNA for the CDR3: TGTGCCAGCAGCGCAGACAGGGTACGTGGCTACACCTTC. Translated: CASSADRVRGYTF.